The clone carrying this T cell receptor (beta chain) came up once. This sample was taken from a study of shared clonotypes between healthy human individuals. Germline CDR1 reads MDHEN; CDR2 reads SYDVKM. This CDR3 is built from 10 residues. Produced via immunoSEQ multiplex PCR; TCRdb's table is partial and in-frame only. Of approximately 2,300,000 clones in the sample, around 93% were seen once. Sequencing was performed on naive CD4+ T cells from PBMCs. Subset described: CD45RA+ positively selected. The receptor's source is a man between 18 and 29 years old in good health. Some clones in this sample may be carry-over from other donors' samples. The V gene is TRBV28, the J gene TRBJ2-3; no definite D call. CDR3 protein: CGLRPDTQYF. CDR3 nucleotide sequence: TGTGGGCTAAGGCCAGATACGCAGTATTTT.